These T cell receptor beta chains were read from a single sample in a study of T cells after yellow fever vaccination. TCRdb analysed the 5' RACE reads with MiXCR anew, one entry per CDR3 protein. The sample carries more than 15,000 distinct CDR3 sequences, 4% recorded once. Sequences were derived from PBMCs, either bulk or a sorted T-cell subset (CD4+, CD8+, memory, or dextramer-sorted; not recorded which), sampled 15 days after the yellow fever booster vaccination. The receptor source for this set is a young man who received the YFV17D yellow fever vaccine. Both conserved end residues are part of each CDR3. Fields, in order: D gene, CDR3 length, clone size, V gene, J gene, CDR3 DNA, CDR3 protein. The D gene is left open where the match is weak. A clone size is listed for some rows: how often the clone was seen (once, few, many), or a class if it is expanded.

>-|17|many|TRBV5-1|TRBJ2-1
TGCGCCAGCAGCAGAACCTTGCGACAGCCTACCTACAATGAGCAGTTCTTC
CASSRTLRQPTYNEQFF
>TRBD2|17|many|TRBV12-3/TRBV12-4|TRBJ2-1
TGTGCCAGCAGAAGCCCATACGGGACTAGCGGTTACAATGAGCAGTTCTTC
CASRSPYGTSGYNEQFF
>-|16|many|TRBV9|TRBJ2-1
TGTGCCAGCAGCACCTTAGCGGAAGAAGGCTACAATGAGCAGTTCTTC
CASSTLAEEGYNEQFF
>TRBD2|17|many|TRBV23-1|TRBJ2-7
TGCGCCAGCAGGCCCTCGACCGGGACTAGCGGGAGTTACGAGCAGTACTTC
CASRPSTGTSGSYEQYF
>TRBD1|16|many|TRBV27|TRBJ2-7
TGTGCCAGCAGTCCAACCGGGACAGGGTTGTCCTACGAGCAGTACTTC
CASSPTGTGLSYEQYF
>TRBD2|18|many|TRBV11-2|TRBJ2-5
TGTGCCAGCAGCTTAAGGACTAGCGGGCTAGGCGTGGGAGAGACCCAGTACTTC
CASSLRTSGLGVGETQYF
>-|13|many|TRBV27|TRBJ2-7
TGTGCCAGCAAGGGGACCATCTCCTACGAGCAGTACTTC
CASKGTISYEQYF
>-|14|many|TRBV7-2|TRBJ2-5
TGTGCCAGCAGCGGGACCGGGGCCTGGGAGACCCAGTACTTC
CASSGTGAWETQYF
>-|14|many|TRBV5-5|TRBJ1-5
TGTGCCAGCAGCTGGGGTCCAGAGGATCAGCCCCAGCATTTT
CASSWGPEDQPQHF
>-|12|many|TRBV29-1|TRBJ1-2
TGCAGCGTCCCTTCATGGTCCTATGGCTACACCTTC
CSVPSWSYGYTF
>-|14|many|TRBV5-1|TRBJ2-5
TGCGCCAGCAGCTTGGCTGTGTTCCAAGAGACCCAGTACTTC
CASSLAVFQETQYF
>TRBD1|14|many|TRBV7-8|TRBJ2-1
TGTGCCAGCAGCCTATGGACAGGGGGCAATGAGCAGTTCTTC
CASSLWTGGNEQFF
>-|17|many|TRBV7-9|TRBJ2-7
TGTGCCAGCAGCTTAGGGGGCACAGCGCTCAGGTCCTACGAGCAGTACTTC
CASSLGGTALRSYEQYF
>-|14|-|TRBV4-2|TRBJ2-7
TGTGCCAGCAGCCCCGGGCTCACCTCCTACGAGCAGTACTTC
CASSPGLTSYEQYF
>TRBD2|18|-|TRBV7-8|TRBJ2-7
TGTGCCAGCAGCGCACTAATAGGAACTAGCGGGAGCATGATCGAGCAGTACTTC
CASSALIGTSGSMIEQYF
>-|18|many|TRBV12-3/TRBV12-4|TRBJ2-1
TGTGCCAGCAGTTTAAGGGCGACAGGCAATTGGCAAACCAATGAGCAGTTCTTC
CASSLRATGNWQTNEQFF
>TRBD2|16|medium-sized|TRBV29-1|TRBJ2-1
TGCAGCGGCCTTGGACTAGCGGGGGTGTTTTACAATGAGCAGTTCTTC
CSGLGLAGVFYNEQFF
>-|13|medium-sized|TRBV7-9|TRBJ2-7
TGTGCCAGCAGTAAGGTCCAGGACTACGAGCAGTACTTC
CASSKVQDYEQYF
>-|16|many|TRBV24-1|TRBJ2-1
TGTGCCACCAGTGACTCCGGGTCGCGTTCCTACAATGAGCAGTTCTTC
CATSDSGSRSYNEQFF
>-|16|many|TRBV21-1|TRBJ1-1
TGTGCCAGCCAAGATACGCCGGGTCCCGTTCAGGCTGAAGCTTTCTTT
CASQDTPGPVQAEAFF
>-|16|many|TRBV19|TRBJ2-1
TGTGCCAGTAGTATGGTGGGGCTAAGCTCCTACAATGAGCAGTTCTTC
CASSMVGLSSYNEQFF
>-|13|many|TRBV28|TRBJ2-5
TGTGCCAGCAGTTTATACGGCAGGGACGACCAGTACTTC
CASSLYGRDDQYF
>-|11|medium-sized|TRBV7-8|TRBJ2-1
TGTGCCAGCGGGATGGCCCGAGAGCAGTTCTTC
CASGMAREQFF
>TRBD1|17|few|TRBV25-1|TRBJ1-3
TGTGCCAGCAGTATCTTGACAGGGGGTCCTTTTGGAAACACCATATATTTT
CASSILTGGPFGNTIYF
>TRBD2|19|many|TRBV7-8|TRBJ2-2
TGTGCCAGCAGCCCAGGACTAGCGGGAGTCTTTCCCAACACCGGGGAGCTGTTTTTT
CASSPGLAGVFPNTGELFF
>-|14|many|TRBV20-1|TRBJ2-1
TGCAGTGCCCTTCGGGGTCCCTCCTACAATGAGCAGTTCTTC
CSALRGPSYNEQFF
>TRBD1|15|medium-sized|TRBV19|TRBJ2-1
TGTGCCAGTAGTATGCCAGGACAGGCCTACAATGAGCAGTTCTTC
CASSMPGQAYNEQFF
>TRBD2|19|many|TRBV3-1|TRBJ2-5
TGTGCCAGCAGCCAAGTAGCGACCCCCTGGATAGCGGGATTAGAGACCCAGTACTTC
CASSQVATPWIAGLETQYF
>TRBD2|19|many|TRBV28|TRBJ2-7
TGTGCCAGCCACCCGGTCGGCTCTGGGACTAGTCATAAAGCCTACGAGCAGTACTTC
CASHPVGSGTSHKAYEQYF